Reported below is one TCR beta chain. This clonotype was picked up a small number of times. No cognate antigen has been identified for it. No much larger clonotype is one base removed from it; base qualities were not supplied. Library method: 5' RACE. Sequencing relied on an Illumina HiSeq 2500. A second PCR of roughly 7 to 11 cycles was performed with a sample-barcoded 5' primer and a J-beta primer mix. A unique molecular identifier was introduced onto each TCR beta cDNA molecule by a template-switch 5' adaptor carrying 12 random nucleotides. At least 2.5 million CDR3-containing paired-end reads were obtained from each sample. All of the RNA was converted into first-strand cDNA using the Mint cDNA synthesis kit, with a TRBC-specific oligonucleotide serving as the primer. Following uracil-DNA glycosylase treatment, all cDNA underwent a first 18-cycle PCR with the universal primers M1SS and BC2_uni_R. For the original study's pipeline: For normalization, 1 million high-quality reads, each with a distinct molecular identifier, were randomly selected from each sample. Reads with shared molecular identifiers were discarded instead of being binned into consensus sequences. MiTCR, set to a Q25 quality threshold and the strictest error-elimination algorithm, was used for CDR3 identification, clonotype clustering and error correction. A nonparametric unseen species model with Euler transformation was used to estimate lower-bound total TCR beta diversity. Using fastp trimming at Q25 and MiXCR clonotype assembly, TCRdb reanalyzed the public sequencing data and kept in-frame beta chains. One record per CDR3 amino acid sequence lists the most common genes and DNA. TCRdb, not the original authors, processed these V and J calls. Here the sample has roughly 500,000 distinct CDR3 sequences; 20% to 30% occur a single time. Approximately 8.7% of the sample belongs to the ten largest clones.

V loses 5 bases at its end and J loses 0 bases; junction bases beyond the gene matches: 7. Via the germline V gene (reference sequence), CDR1 is DFQATT and CDR2 SNEGSKA. The CDR3 has 14 amino acids, counting the end cysteine and phenylalanine. The entry retains the CDR3 DNA only, 42 bases that are in frame from base 1. Systemically healthy Caucasian individuals from Russia, approximately 39 in total and aged about 6 to 90 years, were included as donors. Around 10 milliliters of peripheral blood were drawn from each donor into EDTA-treated Vacutainer tubes. Ficoll-Paque density-gradient centrifugation was used to isolate PBMCs, with at least 7 million per sample. Trizol reagent was used to extract total RNA from PBMCs, with at least 5 micrograms per sample. For every donor, flow cytometry on a PBMC aliquot measured the percentage of naive CD45RAhigh/CD27high T cells. The data originate from a study of blood T cells in healthy people across ages (dated by TCRdb to the mid-2010s). Background for the entire study: In model experiments, template switching captured roughly one uniquely barcoded TCR beta cDNA molecule for every two T cells. Age-related changes in TCR beta repertoire diversity were measured in the study by deep sequencing normalized with unique cDNA molecular identifiers. Four age groups were formed from the donors: young (average approximately 15 years), middle-aged (approximately 42), aged (around 68) and long-lived (around 80). Two additional independent replicas of 1 million unique cDNA reads from the same blood draw were analyzed for two donors (one aged 18 to 30 and one aged 80 or older).

Broad study findings and their caveats: Because the CMV infection status of the donors was unknown, age-related changes in expanded clonotypes may potentially have been confounded. Observed TCR beta diversity per million T cells fell roughly linearly with age, and a significant reduction was already apparent by age roughly 41. Observed TCR beta diversity correlated strongly with the percentage of naive T cells measured by flow cytometry. Compared with the aged group, more naive CD4+ T cells, fewer expanded clones and increased TCR diversity were shown by the long-lived group, suggesting age selection. Bulk unsorted PBMC profiling prevented conclusive comparison of naive and antigen-experienced compartments. Estimates of total diversity based on one million sequenced T cells were considered lower bounds and underestimates.

The same data also went into a second study, on T cells of mothers and their children. Per that second paper: The donors were nine systemically healthy Caucasian individuals, made up of three mothers and their six children. cDNA synthesis consumed the entire amount of extracted RNA, loaded at approximately 1.6 ug RNA in each 15 ul reaction. In the second PCR, the M1S primer added sample barcodes and 2-4 random nucleotides. Over 8 million TCR beta CDR3 reads came from each mother, compared with some 3 million reads from each child. TCR recombination output is similarly shaped by thymic selection in related and unrelated pairs, with a minor effect exerted by inherited differences. Normalized repertoire overlap was always found to be slightly, but never significantly, higher in related mother-child pairs than in unrelated mother-child pairs. No persistent microchimeric T cell clones were detected, at a sensitivity of 80 to 100 clones per million clonotypes. Deep NGS was used in the study to compare the TCR beta repertoires of mothers and children and to look for features that separate related mother-child pairs from unrelated individuals. Mothers averaged roughly 40 +/- 4 years of age and children averaged around 10 +/- 4 years. After adapter ligation with NEBNext reagents, the libraries were sequenced on Illumina HiSeq 2000 with 100+100 nt paired-end reads. Mother and child libraries were prepared a month apart and sequenced in separate runs to prevent cross-contamination. For each donor, somewhere between 500,000 and 2,000,000 distinct TCR beta clonotypes were identified. Naive TCR beta clonotypes were estimated from low-frequency clonotypes matched to each donor's FACS-determined naive share, without sorting.

The chain is encoded by TRBV20-1 joined to TRBJ2-7, with 7 bases matching TRBD1. The receptor was derived from a boy between 10 and 17 years old in good health. Sequenced input: blood. The CDR3 here reads CSAQDRDLSYEQYF. The nucleotides are TGCAGTGCTCAAGACAGGGACCTCTCCTACGAGCAGTACTTC.